The 26 T cell receptor beta chains presented below share a single source sample, sequenced in a study of CD8 T cells in ankylosing spondylitis. TCRdb reanalysed the 5' RACE reads using MiXCR and keeps one entry per CDR3 protein. The repertoire holds over 75,000 distinct CDR3 sequences, with about 8.8% as singletons. The specimen sequenced was blood, either unsorted or a sorted T cell fraction (not recorded which). These receptors originate from a male donor with ankylosing spondylitis or in good health (not recorded which).

This clonotype was observed many times. The chain recombines TRBV28 with TRBJ1-5; the D gene is possibly TRBD1 (5 bases). Trimming removed 4 bases from V and 5 bases from J, with 21 bases in between. The CDR3 is 17 amino acids. Germline V lookup: CDR1 MDHEN, CDR2 SYDVKM. Written as DNA, the CDR3 is TGTGCCAGCAGTTCAGGAGATTTTGGTGGGGGAGATCAGCCCCAGCATTTT. Amino acids: CASSSGDFGGGDQPQHF.

This clonotype was detected ten times or more. The chain links TRBV30 to TRBJ2-2; 11 bases fit TRBD2. Germline V gene sequence: CDR1 GTSNPN, CDR2 SVGIG (reference sequence). The CDR3 has 13 amino acids. J was trimmed by 3 bases and V by 7 bases; bases with no gene match: 1. The CDR3 here is CASTSGDTGELFF. The CDR3 bases are TGTGCCTCGACTAGCGGGGACACCGGGGAGCTGTTTTTT.

This clonotype was observed a handful of times. The chain has TRBV9 and TRBJ2-7; D tentatively reads TRBD1 or TRBD2 (5 bases each). The germline V gene encodes CDR1 SGDLS and CDR2 YYNGEE. CDR3 length equals 15 residues. Deletions cut 2 bases from V and 0 bases from J, with 12 bases between. For the CDR3, the DNA is TGTGCCAGCAGCGTCCGAGGGGACGGCTCCTACGAGCAGTACTTC. It yields the protein CASSVRGDGSYEQYF.

As to this clonotype: This sequence may be a read error, since a much larger clone differs from it by one base. The chain combines TRBV24-1 with TRBJ2-1; D is perhaps TRBD1 or TRBD2 (5 bases each). The CDR3 is 16 residues long. The germline V gene has CDR1 KGHDR and CDR2 SFDVKD. CDR3 DNA: TGTTCCACCAGTGATTACGGGACGGGAATGGGCGATGAGCAGTTCTTC. The encoded protein is CSTSDYGTGMGDEQFF.

At least ten counts were recorded for this clonotype. The chain links TRBV24-1 to TRBJ2-3, with 9 bases aligning to TRBD1. Germline V CDR1 and CDR2: KGHDR, SFDVKD. Trimming removed 2 bases from V and 4 bases from J; junction bases left unmatched: 6. The CDR3 spans 16 residues. CDR3 sequence (DNA): TGTGCCACCAGTGATTCCCGGGACAGGGTTGCAGATACGCAGTATTTT. It yields the protein CATSDSRDRVADTQYF.

This clonotype was detected a few times. The gene calls are TRBV7-2 and TRBJ2-1; D is unclear. The CDR3 extends over 15 amino acids. Deletions cut 0 bases from V and 7 bases from J, with 13 bases between. Germline lookup yields CDR1 SGHTA and CDR2 FQGNSA. The CDR3 reads CASSLALGSANEQFF. The CDR3 nucleotides are TGTGCCAGCAGCTTAGCCTTGGGCTCAGCGAATGAGCAGTTCTTC.

There are many counts of this clonotype. The CDR3 nucleotides are TGTGCCAGCAGTTTCGCTAGCTCCTACAATGAGCAGTTCTTC. It codes for CASSFASSYNEQFF. V is TRBV12-3 or TRBV12-4 and J is TRBJ2-1; D remains unclear. Trimming cost V 3 bases and J 0 bases, with 6 bases left between them. The CDR3 sequence is 14 residues long.

This clonotype appeared many times. The CDR3 here is CAWSVGPNTEAFF. CDR3 coding DNA: TGTGCCTGGAGTGTGGGTCCGAACACTGAAGCTTTCTTT. The V call is TRBV30, the J call TRBJ1-1; D remains ambiguous. V dropped 0 bases and J dropped 1 base, with 6 bases sitting between them. The CDR3 consists of 13 residues. Germline CDR1 and CDR2: GTSNPN and SVGIG (reference sequence).

This clonotype was seen more than once but under ten times. The chain carries TRBV28 and TRBJ2-7; D remains unclear. Germline lookup yields CDR1 MDHEN and CDR2 SYDVKM. V gave up 5 bases and J gave up 3 bases, with 20 bases separating them. CDR3 size: 16 residues. CDR3: CASSLTPPRSDYEQYF. The CDR3 coding sequence is TGTGCCAGCAGTCTTACCCCACCGAGGTCAGACTACGAGCAGTACTTC.

This clonotype was counted many times. The V call is TRBV3-1, the J call TRBJ1-1; D gene uncertain. V was shortened by 0 bases and J by 6 bases, with 8 bases between the two germline ends. This CDR3 comprises 13 residues. Germline loops: CDR1 LGHDT, CDR2 YNNKEL (reference sequence). The CDR3 nucleotides read TGTGCCAGCAGCCAAGAAGGTTGGTCTGAAGCTTTCTTT. This translates into CASSQEGWSEAFF.

This clonotype appeared a few times. The chain couples TRBV29-1 to TRBJ2-1; maybe TRBD2 (5 bases). CDR3 length: 10 amino acids. Deletions cut 5 bases from V and 12 bases from J, with 11 bases between. Germline loops: CDR1 SQVTM, CDR2 ANQGSEA. In DNA, the CDR3 is TGCAGCGTTCGTAGGGAGAGGCAGTTCTTC. It codes for CSVRRERQFF.

The rearrangement uses TRBV19 and TRBJ1-2; the D gene is possibly TRBD1 (6 bases). Trimming left V 6 bases short and J 1 base short, with 15 bases between. This CDR3 is built from 15 residues. CDR1 and CDR2 from the germline V gene are LNHDA and SQIVND (reference sequence). DNA for the CDR3: TGTGCCAGTAGGAACCCCTACAGGGATAACTATGGCTACACCTTC. As protein: CASRNPYRDNYGYTF.

The sample holds many counts of this clonotype. V and J are TRBV19 and TRBJ2-5; a weak D match, TRBD2 (6 bases). V was clipped by 3 bases and J by 5 bases, with 7 bases between them. The CDR3 consists of 12 residues. The germline CDR1 and CDR2 sequences are LNHDA and SQIVND (reference sequence). The chain's CDR3 is CASSMLAETQYF. The DNA of the CDR3 is TGTGCCAGTAGTATGCTAGCGGAGACCCAGTACTTC.

The sample holds many counts of this clonotype. CDR3: CASSAKSGTSGFNEQFF. CDR3 bases: TGTGCCAGCAGTGCTAAATCCGGGACTAGCGGCTTCAATGAGCAGTTCTTC. The genes are TRBV12-3 or TRBV12-4 and TRBJ2-1; TRBD2 matches at 11 bases. The junction had 12 bases not matched to a gene; V was cut back by 5 bases and J by 6 bases. The CDR3 sequence is 17 residues long.

Ten or more counts support this clonotype. For the CDR3, the DNA is TGTGCCAGTAGTCCAAGGCCCCCATTCGGTTCACCCCTCCACTTT. It yields the protein CASSPRPPFGSPLHF. The chain recombines TRBV19 with TRBJ1-6, with D unclear. Germline assignment: CDR1 LNHDA and CDR2 SQIVND (reference sequence). The CDR3 has 15 amino acids. Trimming left V 5 bases short and J 9 bases short, with 17 bases between.

The chain combines TRBV27 with TRBJ2-7; tentative D call: TRBD1 (6 bases). Germline-derived CDR1 and CDR2 are MNHEY and SMNVEV (reference sequence). Trimming removed 5 bases from V and 3 bases from J, with 20 bases in between. The CDR3 consists of 16 residues. This CDR3 reads CASSQTGALTHYEQYF. The CDR3 region has the DNA TGTGCCAGCAGTCAGACAGGTGCCCTTACCCACTACGAGCAGTACTTC.

This chain links TRBV20-1 with TRBJ2-5; the D gene is possibly TRBD1 (5 bases). Trimming took off 5 bases at V and 5 bases at J, with 18 bases between the two ends. Germline-derived CDR1 and CDR2 are DFQATT and SNEGSKA (reference sequence). CDR3 length equals 14 residues. The DNA for the CDR3 is TGCAGTGCTCAAAAGGGGCTACCTCCCGAGACCCAGTACTTC. It encodes CSAQKGLPPETQYF.

The rearrangement joins TRBV30 to TRBJ1-1; D gene uncertain. Trimming removed 0 bases from V and 4 bases from J, with 6 bases in between. The length of the CDR3 is 12 residues. The germline V gene encodes CDR1 GTSNPN and CDR2 SVGIG (reference sequence). The CDR3 sequence is CAWSVMGTEAFF. For the CDR3, the DNA is TGTGCCTGGAGTGTAATGGGCACTGAAGCTTTCTTT.

A note on this clonotype: A much more abundant neighbour one base away suggests this may be a read error. This rearrangement joins TRBV2 to TRBJ2-1; the match to TRBD2 covers 14 bases. The CDR3 is 18 amino acids. Looked up from germline, CDR1 is SNHLY and CDR2 is FYNNEI. For the CDR3, the DNA is TGTGCCATCAGTCTGGGGTGGACTAGCGGGGGGCATGGCAATGAGCAGTTCTTC. Translation: CAISLGWTSGGHGNEQFF.

This clonotype was found a few times. The CDR3 sequence: CSARGGGGLGGETQYF. CDR3 nucleotides: TGCAGTGCTAGAGGTGGCGGGGGGCTTGGGGGAGAGACCCAGTACTTC. The J gene is TRBJ2-5, the V gene TRBV20-1, with TRBD2 matching over 8 bases. V was clipped by 1 base and J by 4 bases; unmatched bases: 11. Germline loops: CDR1 DFQATT, CDR2 SNEGSKA (reference sequence). There are 16 residues in the CDR3.

There are many counts of this clonotype. V gene TRBV27 combines with J gene TRBJ2-7, with D tentatively TRBD1 (5 bases). V shed 0 bases and J shed 4 bases, with 7 bases lying between them. The CDR3 loop spans 13 amino acids. The germline CDR1 and CDR2 sequences are MNHEY and SMNVEV (reference sequence). CDR3 sequence reads: CASSLSSGYEQYF. CDR3 nucleotides: TGTGCCAGCAGTTTATCCTCAGGGTACGAGCAGTACTTC.

Only a few counts were recorded for this clonotype. This rearrangement joins TRBV6-2 or TRBV6-3 to TRBJ2-1, with a weak D call TRBD1 (6 bases). Between the trimmed V and J ends, which lost 5 bases and 6 bases, there was a span of 20 bases. CDR1 is MNHEY and CDR2 is SVGEGT in the germline V gene. The length of the CDR3 is 16 residues. In DNA form, the CDR3 reads TGTGCCAGCAGTGATCAAATACAGGGTTGGGGCAATGAGCAGTTCTTC. This gives the protein CASSDQIQGWGNEQFF.

As for this clonotype: Germline and junction disagree at one end, which may indicate a read error. The V gene is TRBV28, the J gene TRBJ2-1, with D unclear. CDR1 is MDHEN and CDR2 is SYDVKM in the germline V gene. This CDR3 comprises 12 residues. The CDR3 region is CACSLDYNEQFF. CDR3 DNA: TGTGCCTGCAGCCTAGACTACAATGAGCAGTTCTTC. The full variable domain, rest sourced from reference TRBV28 and TRBJ2-1, is DVKVTQSSRYLVKRTGEKVFLECVQDMDHENMFWYRQDPGLGLRLIYFSYDVKMKEKGDIPEGYSVSREKKERFSLILESASTNQTSMYLCACSLDYNEQFFGPGTRLTVL.

V and J are TRBV18 and TRBJ1-6; D is undetermined. Germline CDR1 KGHSH, CDR2 LQKENI. Trimming stripped 5 bases from V and 9 bases from J, with 17 bases between. This CDR3 has 15 residues. The CDR3 spells CASSERPRAFSPLHF. CDR3 bases: TGTGCCAGCTCAGAGAGACCCCGAGCGTTTTCACCCCTCCACTTT.

The chain has TRBV5-1 and TRBJ2-1; D possibly corresponds to TRBD2 (6 bases). The ends were cut back, 2 bases at V and 0 bases at J, with 15 bases in the middle. The germline CDR1 and CDR2 sequences are SGHRS and YFSETQ. The length of the CDR3 is 17 residues. This CDR3 reads CASSLGGATLSYNEQFF. In DNA form, the CDR3 reads TGCGCCAGCAGCTTAGGCGGGGCTACGCTCTCCTACAATGAGCAGTTCTTC. Drawing the rest from reference TRBV5-1 and TRBJ2-1, the complete variable domain is KAGVTQTPRYLIKTRGQQVTLSCSPISGHRSVSWYQQTPGQGLQFLFEYFSETQRNKGNFPGRFSGRQFSNSRSEMNVSTLELGDSALYLCASSLGGATLSYNEQFFGPGTRLTVL.

This clonotype was observed many times. The chain is built from TRBV5-1 and TRBJ1-6, with D tentatively TRBD1 (5 bases). The CDR3 contains 15 residues. V was clipped by 1 base and J by 7 bases, with 12 bases between them. Germline V gene lookup returns CDR1 SGHRS and CDR2 YFSETQ. The CDR3 region is CASSLSGLGNSPLHF. In DNA form, the CDR3 reads TGCGCCAGCAGCTTGTCGGGGCTTGGGAATTCACCCCTCCACTTT.